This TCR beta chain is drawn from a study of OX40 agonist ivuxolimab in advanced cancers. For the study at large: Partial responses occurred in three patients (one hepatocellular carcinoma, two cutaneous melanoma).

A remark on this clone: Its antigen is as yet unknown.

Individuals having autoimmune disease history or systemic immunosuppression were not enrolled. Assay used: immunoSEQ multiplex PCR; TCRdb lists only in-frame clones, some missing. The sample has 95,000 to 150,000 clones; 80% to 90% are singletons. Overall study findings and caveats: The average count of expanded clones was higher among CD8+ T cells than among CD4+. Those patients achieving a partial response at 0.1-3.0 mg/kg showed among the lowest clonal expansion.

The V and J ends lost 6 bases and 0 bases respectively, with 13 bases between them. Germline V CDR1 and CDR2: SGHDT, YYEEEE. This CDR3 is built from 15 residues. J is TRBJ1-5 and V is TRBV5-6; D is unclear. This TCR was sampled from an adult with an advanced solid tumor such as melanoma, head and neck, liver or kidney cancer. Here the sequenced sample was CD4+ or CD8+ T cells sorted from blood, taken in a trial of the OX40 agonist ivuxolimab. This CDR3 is CASTDWTHSNQPQHF. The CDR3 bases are TGTGCCAGCACCGATTGGACGCATAGCAATCAGCCCCAGCATTTT. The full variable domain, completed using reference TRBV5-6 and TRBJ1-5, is DAGVTQSPTHLIKTRGQQVTLRCSPKSGHDTVSWYQQALGQGPQFIFQYYEEEERQRGNFPDRFSGHQFPNYSSELNVNALLLGDSALYLCASTDWTHSNQPQHFGDGTRLSIL.